One sample yielded the 12 T cell receptor beta chains listed below, sequenced in a study of T cell repertoires in aging, cancer and after chemotherapy. A mixed TRB-A/B primer pool amplified rearranged TRB by multiplex touch-down PCR. TCRdb re-analysed the multiplex PCR reads in MiXCR, keeping a single row per CDR3 protein. This sample yields more than 10,000 distinct CDR3 sequences, of which 21% are seen a single time; less than 7.5% belongs to the top ten. TCR beta rearrangements were amplified from peripheral blood genomic DNA. Sequencing was carried out using blood. Receptors originate from a human donor in good health.

This clonotype was seen a few times. The chain uses TRBV18 and TRBJ1-5, with D unclear. Trimming removed 0 bases at V and 2 bases at J, with 8 bases between. CDR1 and CDR2 from the germline V gene are KGHSH and LQKENI. CDR3 size: 15 residues. In DNA, the CDR3 is TGTGCCAGCTCACCACCCGGGTTGGGCAATCAGCCCCAGCATTTT. This encodes CASSPPGLGNQPQHF.

This chain connects TRBV20-1 to TRBJ2-7; D possibly matches TRBD1 or TRBD2 (5 bases each). V shed 6 bases and J shed 3 bases, with 21 bases lying between them. Per the germline V gene, CDR1 is DFQATT and CDR2 is SNEGSKA (reference sequence). The CDR3 is 15 amino acids. In DNA form, the CDR3 reads TGCAGTGCGAAGAGGGGCGGTGACGCCCGCTACGAGCAGTACTTC. Translation: CSAKRGGDARYEQYF.

A note on this clonotype: A much more abundant neighbour one base away suggests this may be a read error. The chain uses TRBV30 and TRBJ1-2; D is possibly TRBD1 (5 bases). CDR1 is GTSNPN, CDR2 SVGIG, per germline (reference sequence). V gave up 4 bases and J gave up 8 bases, with 14 bases separating them. This CDR3 contains 12 residues. The DNA of the CDR3 is TGTGCCTGGACCCCGGGACCGGGAGGCTACACCTTC. Translating it yields CAWTPGPGGYTF.

The chain is built from TRBV20-1 and TRBJ1-2; 8 bases match TRBD1. V trimming: 2 bases; J trimming: 7 bases; junction bases outside the gene matches: 6. CDR3 length: 13 residues. Germline lookup yields CDR1 DFQATT and CDR2 SNEGSKA (reference sequence). In DNA, the CDR3 is TGCAGTGCTAGACCCGGACAGGGTGTTGGCTACACCTTC. It codes for CSARPGQGVGYTF.

The rearrangement joins TRBV7-9 to TRBJ1-5, with unresolved D. The ends were cut back, 3 bases at V and 0 bases at J, with 6 bases in the middle. The CDR3 consists of 14 residues. Germline lookup yields CDR1 SEHNR and CDR2 FQNEAQ (reference sequence). This CDR3 reads CASSLSDSNQPQHF. Written as DNA, the CDR3 is TGTGCCAGCAGCTTGTCCGATAGCAATCAGCCCCAGCATTTT.

Regarding this clonotype: A clone one base away is much larger, so this may be a read error. This rearrangement joins TRBV6-5 to TRBJ2-1; D tentatively reads TRBD1 or TRBD2 (5 bases each). Germline assignment: CDR1 MNHEY and CDR2 SVGAGI. CDR3 length equals 15 residues. The chain's CDR3 is CASRYSSGQGDEQFF. DNA for the CDR3: TGTGCCAGCAGATACTCGTCAGGGCAGGGAGATGAGCAGTTCTTC.

By share, this clonotype counts as medium-sized. The chain is built from TRBV4-3 and TRBJ2-6, with D hard to call. Trimming cost V 0 bases and J 0 bases, with 6 bases left between them. The CDR3 loop spans 16 amino acids. Germline-derived CDR1 and CDR2 are LGHNA and YSLEER. The CDR3 coding sequence is TGCGCCAGCAGCCAAGATGCAGGCTCTGGGGCCAACGTCCTGACTTTC. Protein sequence: CASSQDAGSGANVLTF.

This chain joins TRBV12-3 or TRBV12-4 and TRBJ2-5; the D gene is possibly TRBD2 (6 bases). The CDR3 runs to 14 residues. DNA of the CDR3: TGTGCTAGTGCCTGGGAGGATCCGACGGAGACCCAGTACTTC. Its protein product is CASAWEDPTETQYF.

This chain links TRBV6-5 with TRBJ1-4; D unclear. Per germline, CDR1 MNHEY and CDR2 SVGAGI. This CDR3 spans 11 amino acids. V was cut by 6 bases and J by 8 bases, with 7 bases left in between. The CDR3 nucleotides read TGTGCCAGCAGAATTGGGGAAAAACTGTTTTTT. Translating gives CASRIGEKLFF.

This chain joins TRBV11-2 and TRBJ1-6, with D possibly TRBD1 on 6 matching bases. Germline CDR1 is SGHAT and CDR2 is FQNNGV. V was shortened by 5 bases and J by 4 bases, with 9 bases between the two germline ends. The CDR3 spans 14 residues. This CDR3 is CASSRTVYNSPLHF. In DNA, the CDR3 is TGTGCCAGCAGCCGGACAGTATATAATTCACCCCTCCACTTT.

The chain joins TRBV20-1 to TRBJ1-1, with 9 positions matching TRBD1. The length of the CDR3 is 15 residues. V shed 5 bases and J 4 bases; nucleotides not matched to a gene: 11. Germline CDR1 reads DFQATT; CDR2 reads SNEGSKA (reference sequence). This CDR3 reads CSAPPTGGRRTEAFF. Here the CDR3 DNA reads TGCAGTGCTCCCCCGACAGGGGGACGACGCACTGAAGCTTTCTTT.

The V gene is TRBV20-1, the J gene TRBJ2-5; 8 nucleotides align to TRBD1. The CDR3 runs 16 residues. Trimming at V came to 0 bases and at J to 0 bases, leaving 6 bases not matched to a gene. Germline V lookup: CDR1 DFQATT, CDR2 SNEGSKA (reference sequence). Written as DNA, the CDR3 is TGCAGTGCTAGAGATATCAGGGGGCAGGACCAAGAGACCCAGTACTTC. Residues: CSARDIRGQDQETQYF.